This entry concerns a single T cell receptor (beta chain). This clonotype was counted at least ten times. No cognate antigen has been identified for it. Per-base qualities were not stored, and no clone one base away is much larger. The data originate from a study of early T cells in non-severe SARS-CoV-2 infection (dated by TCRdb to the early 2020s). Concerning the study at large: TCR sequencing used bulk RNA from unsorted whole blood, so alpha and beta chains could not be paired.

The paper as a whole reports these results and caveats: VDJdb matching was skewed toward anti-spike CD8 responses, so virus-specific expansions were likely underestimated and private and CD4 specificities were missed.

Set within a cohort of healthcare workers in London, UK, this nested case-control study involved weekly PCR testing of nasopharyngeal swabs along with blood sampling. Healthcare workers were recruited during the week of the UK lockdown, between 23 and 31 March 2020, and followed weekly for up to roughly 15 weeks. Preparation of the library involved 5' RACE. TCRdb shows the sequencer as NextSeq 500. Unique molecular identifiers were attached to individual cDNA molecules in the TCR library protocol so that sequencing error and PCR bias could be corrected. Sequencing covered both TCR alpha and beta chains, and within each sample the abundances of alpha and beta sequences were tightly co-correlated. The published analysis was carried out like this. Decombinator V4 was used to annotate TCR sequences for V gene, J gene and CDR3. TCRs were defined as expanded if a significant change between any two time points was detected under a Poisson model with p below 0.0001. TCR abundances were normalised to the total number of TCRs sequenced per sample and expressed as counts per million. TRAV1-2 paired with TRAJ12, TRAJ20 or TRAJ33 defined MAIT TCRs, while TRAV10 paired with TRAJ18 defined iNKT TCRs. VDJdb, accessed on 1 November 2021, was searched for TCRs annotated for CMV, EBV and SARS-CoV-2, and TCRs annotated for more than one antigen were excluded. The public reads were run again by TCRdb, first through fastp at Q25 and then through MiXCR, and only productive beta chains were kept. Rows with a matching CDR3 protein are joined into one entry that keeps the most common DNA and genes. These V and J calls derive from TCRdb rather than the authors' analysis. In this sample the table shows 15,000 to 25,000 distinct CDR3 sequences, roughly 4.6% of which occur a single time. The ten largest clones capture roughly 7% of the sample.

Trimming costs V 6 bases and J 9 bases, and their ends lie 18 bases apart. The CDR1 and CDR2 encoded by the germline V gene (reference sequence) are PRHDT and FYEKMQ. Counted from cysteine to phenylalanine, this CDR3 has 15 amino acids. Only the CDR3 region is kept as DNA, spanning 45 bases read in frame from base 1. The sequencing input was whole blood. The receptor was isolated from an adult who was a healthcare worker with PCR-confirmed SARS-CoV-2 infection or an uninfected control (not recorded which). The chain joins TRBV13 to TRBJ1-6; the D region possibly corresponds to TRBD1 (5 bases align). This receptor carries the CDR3 CASSSNQGSGSPLHF. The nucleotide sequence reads TGTGCCAGCAGTTCTAATCAGGGTAGCGGTTCACCCCTCCACTTT.